The 7 T cell receptor beta chains presented below share a single source sample, sequenced in a study of early T cells in non-severe SARS-CoV-2 infection. TCRdb analysed the 5' RACE reads with MiXCR anew, one entry per CDR3 protein. This table holds approximately 46,000 distinct CDR3 sequences, approximately 9.4% found once. Sequenced input: whole blood. The receptors derive from an adult who was a healthcare worker with PCR-confirmed SARS-CoV-2 infection or an uninfected control (not recorded which).

This clonotype has ten or more counts. This sequence joins TRBV6-5 and TRBJ1-2, with TRBD1 matching 8 bases. This CDR3 region has 15 residues. Germline-derived CDR1 and CDR2 are MNHEY and SVGAGI. Trimming took 2 bases from V and 4 from J; bases not matched to a gene: 6. In DNA, the CDR3 is TGTGCCAGCAGTTACCGGACAGGGTTAGGCTATGGCTACACCTTC. Its protein product is CASSYRTGLGYGYTF.

Points on this clonotype: A much larger clone is a single base away; this may be a read error. J is TRBJ1-1 and V is TRBV30; D uncertain. Germline CDR1 is GTSNPN and CDR2 is SVGIG (reference sequence). CDR3 length equals 14 residues. Trimming cost V 4 bases and J 1 base, with 13 bases left between them. The CDR3 region is CAWTGREKNTEAFF. The CDR3 nucleotides are TGTGCCTGGACGGGTCGGGAGAAGAACACTGAAGCTTTCTTT.

This clonotype occurred a few times. This rearrangement joins TRBV4-3 to TRBJ2-7, with 9 bases aligning to TRBD2. CDR1 LGHNA and CDR2 YSLEER come from the germline V gene. This CDR3 spans 15 amino acids. J lost 4 bases, V lost 3 bases, and 7 bases had no gene match. The DNA for the CDR3 is TGCGCCAGCAGCCAGACTATAGCGGGAGAGTACGAGCAGTACTTC. It yields the protein CASSQTIAGEYEQYF.

The V gene is TRBV28, the J gene TRBJ1-3; D not certain. Germline V lookup: CDR1 MDHEN, CDR2 SYDVKM. This CDR3 is built from 13 residues. V lost 7 bases and J 3 bases, leaving 10 bases between the germline ends. The CDR3 reads CASTVGVGNTIYF. CDR3 DNA sequence: TGTGCCAGCACAGTGGGAGTTGGAAACACCATATATTTT.

Concerning this clonotype itself: This may be a read error, as it is one base from a much larger clone. The chain combines TRBV7-9 with TRBJ2-7, with D possibly matching TRBD1 (6 bases). The CDR3 has 14 amino acids. Trimming took off 4 bases at V and 3 bases at J, with 13 bases between the two ends. Germline V gene data show CDR1 as SEHNR and CDR2 as FQNEAQ (reference sequence). The CDR3 sequence: CASSSDRQVYEQYF. The CDR3 DNA reads as TGTGCCAGCAGCTCCGACAGGCAAGTCTACGAGCAGTACTTC.

This clonotype appeared a few times. CDR3 coding DNA: TGTGCCAGCAGCCGGGCGGGAACTGAAGCTTTCTTT. Translated, it gives CASSRAGTEAFF. This chain links TRBV3-1 with TRBJ1-1; D call uncertain. V was cut by 4 bases and J by 5 bases, with 8 bases left in between. The CDR3 length is 12 residues. Germline CDR1 and CDR2: LGHDT and YNNKEL (reference sequence).

There are a few counts of this clonotype. V usage is TRBV25-1 and J usage is TRBJ2-1, with 9 bases lining up with TRBD2. The CDR3 length is 15 residues. After removal of 4 bases from V and 4 bases from J, the junction contained 5 bases not matched to a gene. Looked up from germline, CDR1 is MGHDK and CDR2 is SYGVNS. The CDR3, as DNA: TGTGCCAGCAGTGGCGGGAGGGGGTTATACAATGAGCAGTTCTTC. It encodes CASSGGRGLYNEQFF. The full variable domain, its missing parts supplied by reference TRBV25-1 and TRBJ2-1, is EADIYQTPRYLVIGTGKKITLECSQTMGHDKMYWYQQDPGMELHLIHYSYGVNSTEKGDLSSESTVSRIRTEHFPLTLESARPSHTSQYLCASSGGRGLYNEQFFGPGTRLTVL.